One sample yielded the 21 T cell receptor beta chains listed below, sequenced in a study of blood T cells in healthy people across ages. Alongside a J-beta primer mix, a sample-barcoded 5' primer served in a second PCR lasting about 7 to 12 cycles. TCRdb re-derived calls from the 5' RACE reads in MiXCR, one entry per CDR3 protein. Here the sample spans roughly 1,500,000 distinct CDR3 sequences, about 35% being singletons. Material for sequencing was blood. The receptors shown here come from a woman aged 30 to 39 in good health.

This chain connects TRBV20-1 to TRBJ1-6, with a possible D match to TRBD1 (5 bases). This CDR3 region has 17 residues. The V gene's germline CDR1 is DFQATT and CDR2 SNEGSKA (reference sequence). V lost 0 bases, J lost 10 bases, and 22 bases lay in between. This CDR3 is CSARESIHTGLGSPLHF. The CDR3 DNA sequence: TGCAGTGCTAGAGAGTCCATTCATACAGGATTAGGCTCACCCCTCCACTTT.

The chain combines TRBV11-1 with TRBJ2-3; 8 positions agree with TRBD1. V shed 5 bases, J shed 5 bases, and the junction held 9 bases outside the gene matches. The CDR3 runs 15 residues. Germline V lookup: CDR1 SGHAT, CDR2 FQDESV (reference sequence). The CDR3 DNA reads as TGTGCCAGCAGCCTGGGGACAGGTTGGGGAGATACGCAGTATTTT. It yields the protein CASSLGTGWGDTQYF. The full variable domain, completed using reference TRBV11-1 and TRBJ2-3, is EAEVAQSPRYKITEKSQAVAFWCDPISGHATLYWYRQILGQGPELLVQFQDESVVDDSQLPKDRFSAERLKGVDSTLKIQPAELGDSAMYLCASSLGTGWGDTQYFGPGTRLTVL.

The chain has TRBV20-1 and TRBJ2-3; 13 bases match TRBD2. This CDR3 is 15 amino acids long. Germline V gene lookup returns CDR1 DFQATT and CDR2 SNEGSKA (reference sequence). Trimming took 5 bases from V and 4 from J; bases not matched to a gene: 6. CDR3 protein: CSAPGLAGVPDTQYF. In DNA, the CDR3 is TGCAGTGCTCCCGGACTAGCGGGAGTCCCAGATACGCAGTATTTT.

The chain is built from TRBV7-9 and TRBJ2-5, with D unresolved. Trimming shortened V by 5 bases and J by 11 bases, and 18 bases separated the two germline ends. Germline V gene data show CDR1 as SEHNR and CDR2 as FQNEAQ (reference sequence). The CDR3 is 13 amino acids. In DNA, the CDR3 is TGTGCCAGCAGCCCACAGAGTCGGCTAGAGCAGTACTTC. Translation gives CASSPQSRLEQYF.

Turning to this clonotype: An end of the junction does not agree with germline; a read error may underlie this. The chain carries TRBV20-1 and TRBJ1-2; D perhaps matches TRBD1 (6 bases). Germline values: CDR1 DFQATT, CDR2 SNEGSKA (reference sequence). The CDR3 covers 16 residues. CDR3 nucleotides: TGCAGTGCTGGAGATTGGGGGCCTGGGGGTAACTATGGCTACACCTTC. It codes for CSAGDWGPGGNYGYTF.

CDR3 nucleotides: TGTGCCAGCTCACCAATCCCCCTAGCGGGGGGGACCACAGATACGCAGTATTTT. Translating it yields CASSPIPLAGGTTDTQYF. The chain employs TRBV18 and TRBJ2-3, with 12 nucleotides matching TRBD2. The trim removed 2 bases at V and 2 bases at J, leaving 8 bases unmatched. Germline V gives CDR1 KGHSH, CDR2 LQKENI. CDR3 length equals 18 residues. Supplemented by reference TRBV18 and TRBJ2-3, the full variable domain reads NAGVMQNPRHLVRRRGQEARLRCSPMKGHSHVYWYRQLPEEGLKFMVYLQKENIIDESGMPKERFSAEFPKEGPSILRIQQVVRGDSAAYFCASSPIPLAGGTTDTQYFGPGTRLTVL.

The chain combines TRBV10-3 with TRBJ1-2; maybe TRBD1 (5 bases). Germline values: CDR1 ENHRY, CDR2 SYGVKD. The CDR3 consists of 15 residues. Trimming cost V 3 bases and J 1 base, with 12 bases left between them. The CDR3 DNA follows: TGTGCCATCAGTGACCCGACAGTGCATAACTATGGCTACACCTTC. Its protein product is CAISDPTVHNYGYTF.

On this clonotype itself: The germline gene is not matched at one end of the junction; a read error may be the cause. The CDR3 here is CAGSSRAGRKDTEAFF. CDR3 DNA: TGTGCCGGCAGCTCCCGTGCGGGACGGAAGGACACTGAAGCTTTCTTT. The chain combines TRBV14 with TRBJ1-1; D is perhaps TRBD1 (5 bases). CDR1 and CDR2 (germline): SGHDN, FVKESK. This CDR3 spans 16 amino acids.

Only a few counts were recorded for this clonotype. This rearrangement joins TRBV7-9 to TRBJ1-5, with 7 bases identical to TRBD1. V lost 5 bases, J lost 7 bases, and 11 bases stayed unmatched. Germline V gene lookup returns CDR1 SEHNR and CDR2 FQNEAQ (reference sequence). This CDR3 comprises 15 residues. The CDR3 DNA reads as TGTGCCAGCAGCACAGACAGGGAGGTAGGGCAGCCCCAGCATTTT. Its protein product is CASSTDREVGQPQHF.

This clonotype was detected ten times or more. V gene TRBV4-1 combines with J gene TRBJ2-1; no firm D call. CDR1 and CDR2 (germline): MGHRA, YSYEKL. V was clipped by 5 bases and J by 8 bases, with 13 bases between them. The CDR3 sequence is 13 residues long. CDR3: CASSFSGSDEQFF. The CDR3, as DNA: TGCGCCAGCAGCTTCAGTGGCAGCGATGAGCAGTTCTTC.

This clonotype has just a few counts. V gene TRBV28 combines with J gene TRBJ2-7, with 7 bases aligning to TRBD1. CDR1 and CDR2 (germline): MDHEN, SYDVKM. This CDR3 has 12 amino acids. Trimming at V came to 7 bases and at J to 7 bases, leaving 7 bases not matched to a gene. CDR3: CASTGQVGEQYF. The CDR3 coding sequence is TGTGCCAGCACAGGACAGGTAGGAGAGCAGTACTTC.

This clonotype was counted many times. This rearrangement joins TRBV3-1 to TRBJ2-6, with no clear D. Germline V CDR1 and CDR2: LGHDT, YNNKEL (reference sequence). The germline V and J ends were trimmed by 3 bases and 6 bases, with 12 bases remaining between them. This CDR3 is built from 15 residues. In DNA form, the CDR3 reads TGTGCCAGCAGCCAGGACCCTGGCGCGGCCAACGTCCTGACTTTC. Its translation: CASSQDPGAANVLTF.

For this clonotype: A read error may account for a junction end that differs from germline. This sequence joins TRBV9 and TRBJ2-1; 9 nucleotides line up with TRBD2. The CDR3 loop spans 15 amino acids. Germline assignment: CDR1 SGDLS and CDR2 YYNGEE. CDR3 sequence reads: CAGSVVAGVPHEQFF. The CDR3 nucleotides read TGTGCCGGCAGCGTAGTAGCGGGAGTTCCCCATGAGCAGTTCTTC.

The chain couples TRBV3-1 to TRBJ1-2; a weak D match, TRBD1 (5 bases). Trimming removed 4 bases at V and 8 bases at J, with 17 bases between. The CDR3 length is 14 residues. Germline loops: CDR1 LGHDT, CDR2 YNNKEL (reference sequence). The CDR3: CASSPSKGLWGYTF. In DNA, the CDR3 is TGTGCCAGCAGCCCTTCCAAGGGACTCTGGGGCTACACCTTC.

The gene calls are TRBV9 and TRBJ2-5; D perhaps matches TRBD1 (6 bases). The germline gives CDR1 SGDLS, CDR2 YYNGEE. The CDR3 covers 15 residues. Trimming pared 4 bases from V and 5 bases from J, leaving 18 bases between. The CDR3 nucleotides read TGTGCCAGCAGCCCCCCTCGGACAGTCCGGGAGACCCAGTACTTC. This translates into CASSPPRTVRETQYF.

The gene calls are TRBV10-2 and TRBJ2-6; the match to TRBD2 covers 13 bases. Germline trimming cut 3 bases from V and 3 bases from J; bases unmatched to any gene: 8. This CDR3 has 19 residues. From germline, CDR1 is WSHSY and CDR2 SAAADI. CDR3 loop: CASSDQLAGGLIGANVLTF. The CDR3 DNA follows: TGCGCCAGCAGTGACCAACTAGCGGGAGGGCTAATTGGGGCCAACGTCCTGACTTTC.

This clonotype came up a few times. The V and J genes are TRBV27 and TRBJ2-1; 14 bases line up with TRBD2. Germline lookup yields CDR1 MNHEY and CDR2 SMNVEV (reference sequence). The CDR3 sequence is 16 residues long. The trim removed 6 bases at V and 9 bases at J, leaving 10 bases unmatched. The CDR3 here is CASSPGLAGVGVEQFF. The DNA for the CDR3 is TGTGCCAGCAGCCCGGGACTAGCGGGAGTGGGGGTTGAGCAGTTCTTC.

The V call is TRBV6-1, the J call TRBJ2-1, with 7 bases identical to TRBD2. The J segment lost 3 bases and the V segment lost 2 bases, leaving 4 bases of the junction unmatched. Germline V lookup: CDR1 MNHNS, CDR2 SASEGT. The CDR3 consists of 15 residues. CDR3: CASSEYGGGYNEQFF. DNA of the CDR3: TGTGCCAGCAGTGAATATGGCGGGGGCTACAATGAGCAGTTCTTC.

The chain uses TRBV21-1 and TRBJ2-5; TRBD1 is the table's D call, not checked against the DNA. TRBV21-1 is deemed a pseudogene. The CDR3 contains 12 residues. CDR3 bases: TGTGCCAGGCGGGACAAACTGGAGACCCAGTACTTC. It is translated as CARRDKLETQYF.

The sample holds a few counts of this clonotype. The V call is TRBV27, the J call TRBJ2-1; a possible D gene is TRBD2 (7 bases). The CDR3 consists of 14 residues. The germline V gene encodes CDR1 MNHEY and CDR2 SMNVEV (reference sequence). V shed 5 bases and J shed 6 bases, with 14 bases lying between them. The CDR3, as DNA: TGTGCCAGCAGTCAAGGAGGGGGGGCCAATGAGCAGTTCTTC. This sequence encodes CASSQGGGANEQFF.

This clonotype came up a few times. The genes are TRBV27 and TRBJ1-1; D gene uncertain. Germline CDR1 reads MNHEY; CDR2 reads SMNVEV (reference sequence). This CDR3 has 15 residues. The V and J ends lost 0 bases and 1 base respectively, with 9 bases between them. The CDR3 DNA is TGTGCCAGCAGTTTATCGTATCGGTCGAACACTGAAGCTTTCTTT. It specifies CASSLSYRSNTEAFF.